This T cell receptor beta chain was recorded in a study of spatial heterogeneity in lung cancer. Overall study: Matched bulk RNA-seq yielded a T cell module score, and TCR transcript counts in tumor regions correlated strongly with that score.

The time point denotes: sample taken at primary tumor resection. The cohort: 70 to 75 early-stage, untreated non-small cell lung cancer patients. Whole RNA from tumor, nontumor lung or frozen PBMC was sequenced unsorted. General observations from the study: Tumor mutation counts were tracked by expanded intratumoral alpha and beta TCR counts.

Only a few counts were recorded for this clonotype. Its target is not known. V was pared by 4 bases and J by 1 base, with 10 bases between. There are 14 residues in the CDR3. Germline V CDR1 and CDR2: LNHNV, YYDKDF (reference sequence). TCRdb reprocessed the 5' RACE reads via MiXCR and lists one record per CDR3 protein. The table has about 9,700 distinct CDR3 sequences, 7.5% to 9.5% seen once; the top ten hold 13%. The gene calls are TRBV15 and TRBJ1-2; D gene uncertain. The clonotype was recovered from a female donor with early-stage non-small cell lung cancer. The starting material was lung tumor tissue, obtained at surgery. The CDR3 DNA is TGTGCCACCAGCAAAGACCAGGTTAACTATGGCTACACCTTC. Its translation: CATSKDQVNYGYTF.